A single sample is the source of the 5 T cell receptor beta chains below, sequenced in a study of T cell responses to AZD1222 COVID-19 vaccine. Libraries were prepared by immunoSEQ multiplex PCR; TCRdb keeps only in-frame clonotypes and omits some of them. Altogether around 100,000 clones are present, about 90% being singletons, with the ten largest covering 4.8%. This sample comprised peripheral blood, obtained on day 0 of AZD1222 vaccination. The receptors were sampled from an adult in good health.

The CDR3 loop reads CASSPPVSGILRNSPLHF. The CDR3 DNA sequence: TGCGCCAGCAGCCCCCCAGTCTCGGGGATCCTGCGAAATTCACCCCTCCACTTT. The V call is TRBV4-1, the J call TRBJ1-6, with D hard to call. There are 18 residues in the CDR3. Trimming took off 4 bases at V and 7 bases at J, with 23 bases between the two ends. Germline V lookup: CDR1 MGHRA, CDR2 YSYEKL.

The chain couples TRBV7-2 to TRBJ1-4; D remains ambiguous. Trimming stripped 1 base from V and 8 bases from J, with 11 bases between. From germline, CDR1 is SGHTA and CDR2 FQGNSA. The CDR3 loop spans 14 amino acids. As DNA, the CDR3 is TGTGCCAGCAGCTTAGTCGACTCGGGGGAAAAACTGTTTTTT. Translating it yields CASSLVDSGEKLFF. Full variable domain (rest looked up from reference TRBV7-2 and TRBJ1-4): GAGVSQSPSNKVTEKGKDVELRCDPISGHTALYWYRQSLGQGLEFLIYFQGNSAPDKSGLPSDRFSAERTGGSVSTLTIQRTQQEDSAVYLCASSLVDSGEKLFFGSGTQLSVL.

For the CDR3, the DNA is TGTGCCAGTAGTATCCAAGTCGCCAATGAGCAGTTCTTC. This encodes CASSIQVANEQFF. The rearrangement uses TRBV19 and TRBJ2-1; no definite D call. Germline V lookup: CDR1 LNHDA, CDR2 SQIVND (reference sequence). The ends were cut back, 3 bases at V and 6 bases at J, with 9 bases in the middle. CDR3 length equals 13 residues.

The rearrangement links TRBV6-5 to TRBJ1-2; perhaps TRBD1 as D (6 bases). V was pared by 5 bases and J by 7 bases, with 20 bases between. The germline V gene encodes CDR1 MNHEY and CDR2 SVGAGI. The CDR3 spans 15 residues. CDR3 amino acids: CASSTSYGTGTGYTF. The CDR3 nucleotides read TGTGCCAGCAGTACTAGTTACGGAACAGGGACTGGCTACACCTTC.

This chain links TRBV7-2 with TRBJ1-2, with 7 bases lining up with TRBD1. Trimming cost V 6 bases and J 8 bases; bases outside gene matches: 6. The CDR3 length is 12 residues. Germline V CDR1 and CDR2: SGHTA, FQGNSA. Written as DNA, the CDR3 is TGTGCCAGCAGGCCCGGGACAGCAGGCTACACCTTC. Translating it yields CASRPGTAGYTF. Full variable domain (remainder filled in from reference TRBV7-2 and TRBJ1-2): GAGVSQSPSNKVTEKGKDVELRCDPISGHTALYWYRQSLGQGLEFLIYFQGNSAPDKSGLPSDRFSAERTGGSVSTLTIQRTQQEDSAVYLCASRPGTAGYTFGSGTRLTVV.